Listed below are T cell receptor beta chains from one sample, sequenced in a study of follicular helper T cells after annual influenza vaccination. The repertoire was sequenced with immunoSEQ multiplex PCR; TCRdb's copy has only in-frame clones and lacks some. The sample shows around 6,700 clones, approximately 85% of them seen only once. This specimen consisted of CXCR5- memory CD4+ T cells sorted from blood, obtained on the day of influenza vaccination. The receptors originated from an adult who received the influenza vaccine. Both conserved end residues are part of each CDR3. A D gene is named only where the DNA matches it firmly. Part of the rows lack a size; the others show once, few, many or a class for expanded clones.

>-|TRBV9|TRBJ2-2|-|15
CASSVVPGGAGELFF
TGTGCCAGCAGCGTAGTCCCAGGGGGGGCCGGGGAGCTGTTTTTT
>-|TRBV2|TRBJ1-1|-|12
CASSGDVAEAFF
TGTGCCAGCAGTGGGGATGTTGCTGAAGCTTTCTTT
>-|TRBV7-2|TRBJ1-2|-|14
CASSLAPLGYGYTF
TGTGCCAGCAGCTTAGCCCCCCTGGGCTATGGCTACACCTTC
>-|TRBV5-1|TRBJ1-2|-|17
CASSLAQDGLLGYGYTF
TGCGCCAGCAGCTTGGCCCAGGACGGACTGCTCGGCTATGGCTACACCTTC
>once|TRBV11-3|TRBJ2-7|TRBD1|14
CASSPWTGENEQYF
TGTGCCAGCAGCCCCTGGACAGGGGAGAACGAGCAGTACTTC
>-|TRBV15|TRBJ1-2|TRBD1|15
CATSFLGQGNYGYTF
TGTGCCACCAGTTTTTTGGGACAGGGGAACTATGGCTACACCTTC
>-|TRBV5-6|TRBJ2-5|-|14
CASSLAEGAETQYF
TGTGCCAGCAGCTTGGCGGAGGGGGCGGAGACCCAGTACTTC
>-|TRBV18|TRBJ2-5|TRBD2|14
CASSLLAGEETQYF
TGTGCCAGCTCACTCCTAGCGGGGGAAGAGACCCAGTACTTC
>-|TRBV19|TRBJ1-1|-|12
CASSISTGKAFF
TGTGCCAGTAGTATTTCGACAGGCAAAGCTTTCTTT
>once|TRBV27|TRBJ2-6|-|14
CASASLPGANVLTF
TGTGCCAGTGCCTCTCTCCCTGGGGCCAACGTCCTGACTTTC
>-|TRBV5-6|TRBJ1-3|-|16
CASSRQGGLGRNTIYF
TGTGCCAGCAGCCGGCAGGGAGGTCTGGGACGAAACACCATATATTTT
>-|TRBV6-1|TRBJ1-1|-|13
CASSEFVRGGAFF
TGTGCCAGCAGTGAATTTGTTCGGGGAGGAGCTTTCTTT
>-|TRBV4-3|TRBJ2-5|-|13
CASSQGGVETQYF
TGCGCCAGCAGCCAAGGGGGGGTGGAGACCCAGTACTTC
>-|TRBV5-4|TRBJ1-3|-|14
CASSLDGAGNTIYF
TGTGCCAGCAGCTTGGATGGGGCTGGAAACACCATATATTTT
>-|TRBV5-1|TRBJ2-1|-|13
CASSGGLGNEQFF
TGCGCCAGCAGTGGGGGGCTGGGCAATGAGCAGTTCTTC
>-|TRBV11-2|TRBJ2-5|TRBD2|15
CASRRRRGGQETQYF
TGTGCCAGCAGGCGACGCCGGGGGGGCCAAGAGACCCAGTACTTC
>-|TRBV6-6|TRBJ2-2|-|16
CASSYSDVGIGGELFF
TGTGCCAGCAGTTACTCTGATGTGGGTATTGGCGGGGAGCTGTTTTTT
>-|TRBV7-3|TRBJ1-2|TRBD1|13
CASSPRQGGGYTF
TGTGCCAGCAGCCCCCGACAGGGGGGAGGCTACACCTTC
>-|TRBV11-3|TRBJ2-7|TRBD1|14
CASSPHDRGPEQYF
TGTGCCAGCAGCCCACACGACAGGGGACCCGAGCAGTACTTC
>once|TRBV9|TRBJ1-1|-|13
CASSPGPNTEAFF
TGTGCCAGCAGCCCCGGACCAAACACTGAAGCTTTCTTT
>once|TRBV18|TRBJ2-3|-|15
CASSTGTGKTNTQYF
TGTGCCAGCTCAACCGGGACGGGAAAAACAAATACGCAGTATTTT
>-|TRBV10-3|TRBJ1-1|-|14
CAISELETSTEAFF
TGTGCCATCAGTGAGCTCGAGACATCTACTGAAGCTTTCTTT
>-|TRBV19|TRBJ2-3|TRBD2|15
CASRRLAGFTDTQYF
TGTGCCAGTAGACGACTAGCGGGGTTCACAGATACGCAGTATTTT
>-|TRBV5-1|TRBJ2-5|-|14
CASSTGTGSGTQYF
TGCGCCAGCAGCACCGGGACGGGCTCCGGGACCCAGTACTTC
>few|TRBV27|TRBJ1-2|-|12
CASSLSGDGYTF
TGTGCCAGCAGTTTATCGGGTGATGGCTACACCTTC
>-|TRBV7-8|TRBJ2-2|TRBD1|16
CASSLVTGGRTGELFF
TGTGCCAGCAGCTTAGTTACAGGGGGCCGGACCGGGGAGCTGTTTTTT
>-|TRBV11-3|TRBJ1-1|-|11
CASSLRGEAFF
TGTGCCAGCAGCTTAAGAGGGGAAGCTTTCTTT
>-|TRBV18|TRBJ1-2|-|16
CASSPPGVGPDYGYTF
TGTGCCAGCTCACCCCCAGGGGTGGGCCCCGACTATGGCTACACCTTC
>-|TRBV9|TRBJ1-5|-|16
CASSPHTGILNQPQHF
TGTGCCAGCAGCCCTCATACAGGGATACTCAATCAGCCCCAGCATTTT
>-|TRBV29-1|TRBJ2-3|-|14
CSVEISARTDTQYF
TGCAGCGTTGAAATTAGCGCGCGCACAGATACGCAGTATTTT
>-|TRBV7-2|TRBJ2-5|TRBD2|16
CASSPRLAGGQETQYF
TGTGCCAGCAGCCCTAGACTAGCGGGGGGGCAAGAGACCCAGTACTTC
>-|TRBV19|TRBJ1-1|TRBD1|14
CASSIAGGAYEAFF
TGTGCCAGTAGTATCGCAGGGGGCGCATATGAAGCTTTCTTT
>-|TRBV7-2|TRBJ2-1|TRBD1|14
CASSLDRTYNEQFF
TGTGCCAGCAGCTTGGACAGGACCTACAATGAGCAGTTCTTC
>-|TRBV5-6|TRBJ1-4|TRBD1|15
CASSSSGTGGEKLFF
TGTGCCAGCAGCTCATCCGGGACAGGAGGCGAAAAACTGTTTTTT
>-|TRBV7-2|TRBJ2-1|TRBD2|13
CASSLRGAGEQFF
TGTGCCAGCAGCTTAAGGGGAGCGGGGGAGCAGTTCTTC
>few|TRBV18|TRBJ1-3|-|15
CASSADRSSGNTIYF
TGTGCCAGCTCAGCCGACAGAAGCTCTGGAAACACCATATATTTT
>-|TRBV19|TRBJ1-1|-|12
CASSIVNTEAFF
TGTGCCAGTAGTATTGTTAACACTGAAGCTTTCTTT
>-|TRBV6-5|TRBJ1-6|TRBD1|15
CASSRQGSGNSPLHF
TGTGCCAGCAGCCGACAGGGGTCGGGTAATTCACCCCTCCACTTT
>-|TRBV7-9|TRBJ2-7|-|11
CASSFAPEQYF
TGTGCCAGCAGCTTTGCACCCGAGCAGTACTTC
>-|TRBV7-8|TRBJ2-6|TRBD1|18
CASSNRGQLKPGANVLTF
TGTGCCAGCAGCAACAGGGGACAGCTAAAACCTGGGGCCAACGTCCTGACTTTC
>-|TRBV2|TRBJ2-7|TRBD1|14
CASREGTGSREQYF
TGTGCCAGCAGAGAGGGGACAGGGTCTAGGGAGCAGTACTTC
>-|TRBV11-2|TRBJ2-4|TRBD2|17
CASSLLAGGLAKNIQYF
TGTGCCAGCAGCCTACTAGCGGGGGGTCTGGCCAAAAACATTCAGTACTTC
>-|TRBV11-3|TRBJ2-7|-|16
CASSLDPRKGSNEQYF
TGTGCCAGCAGCTTAGATCCAAGGAAGGGGTCCAACGAGCAGTACTTC
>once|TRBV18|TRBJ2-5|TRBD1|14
CASSLSGTGETQYF
TGTGCCAGCTCATTATCCGGGACAGGAGAGACCCAGTACTTC
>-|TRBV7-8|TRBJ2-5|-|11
CASSFPGHKYF
TGTGCCAGCAGCTTTCCGGGCCACAAGTACTTC
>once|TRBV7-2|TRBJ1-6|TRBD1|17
CASSLAAGGSYNSPLHF
TGTGCCAGCAGCTTAGCCGCAGGGGGCTCCTATAATTCACCCCTCCACTTT
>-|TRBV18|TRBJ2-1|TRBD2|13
CASSPDQRGEQFF
TGTGCCAGCTCACCAGACCAGCGGGGTGAGCAGTTCTTC
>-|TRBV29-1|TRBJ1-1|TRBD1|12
CSVDQGATEAFF
TGCAGCGTTGACCAGGGGGCCACTGAAGCTTTCTTT
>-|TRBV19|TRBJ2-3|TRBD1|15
CASDSTGVRTDTQYF
TGTGCCAGCGACTCTACAGGGGTACGGACAGATACGCAGTATTTT
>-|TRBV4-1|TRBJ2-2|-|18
CASSQENRVPTNTGELFF
TGCGCCAGCAGCCAAGAAAACAGGGTTCCCACGAACACCGGGGAGCTGTTTTTT
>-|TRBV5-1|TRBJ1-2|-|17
CASSSGFGHQAYYGYTF
TGCGCCAGCAGCTCCGGGTTCGGGCACCAAGCTTACTATGGCTACACCTTC
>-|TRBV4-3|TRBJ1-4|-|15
CASSQDRSGGEKLFF
TGCGCCAGCAGCCAAGATCGGTCGGGAGGCGAAAAACTGTTTTTT
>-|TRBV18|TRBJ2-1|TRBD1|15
CASSLDRVSYNEQFF
TGTGCCAGCTCACTTGACAGGGTATCCTACAATGAGCAGTTCTTC
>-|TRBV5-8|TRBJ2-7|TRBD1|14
CASSSGTGNYEQYF
TGTGCCAGCAGCTCCGGGACAGGTAACTACGAGCAGTACTTC
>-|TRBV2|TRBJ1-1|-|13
CASSEQGNTEAFF
TGTGCCAGCAGTGAACAGGGTAACACTGAAGCTTTCTTT
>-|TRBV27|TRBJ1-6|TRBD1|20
CASSHPGQDFNVLYNSPLHF
TGTGCCAGCAGTCACCCAGGACAGGATTTTAACGTTCTTTATAATTCACCCCTCCACTTT
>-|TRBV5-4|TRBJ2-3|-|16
CASSWDQSLSTDTQYF
TGTGCCAGCAGCTGGGACCAGTCTTTGAGCACAGATACGCAGTATTTT